This T cell receptor beta chain appears in the sequencing data of a study of T cell repertoires in cytomegalovirus infection. Study details: CMV infection plus the matching HLA type was flagged by public TCR beta signatures.

Germline values: CDR1 MNHEY, CDR2 SVGAGI. The CDR3 covers 14 residues. V lost 6 bases and J lost 2, with 13 bases in between. A few counts support this clonotype. Via MiXCR, TCRdb re-called the reads, giving one row per CDR3 protein. This sample has roughly 300,000 distinct CDR3 sequences, with 9.5% found just once. The V call is TRBV6-5, the J call TRBJ1-2; D is uncertain. The material sequenced was PBMCs. This TCR was sampled from a human donor in good health (CMV status not recorded). Some clones in this sample may be carry-over from other donors' samples. The CDR3 region is CASRNPGLNYGYTF. Here the CDR3 DNA reads TGTGCCAGCAGGAACCCGGGCCTCAACTATGGCTACACCTTC.